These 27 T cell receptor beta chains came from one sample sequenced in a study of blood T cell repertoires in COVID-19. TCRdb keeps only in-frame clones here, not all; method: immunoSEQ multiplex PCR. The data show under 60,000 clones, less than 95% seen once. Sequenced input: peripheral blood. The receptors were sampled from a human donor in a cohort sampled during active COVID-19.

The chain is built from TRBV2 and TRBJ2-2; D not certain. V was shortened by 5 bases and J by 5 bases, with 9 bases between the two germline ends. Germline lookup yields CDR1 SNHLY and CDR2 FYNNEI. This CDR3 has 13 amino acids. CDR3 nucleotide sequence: TGTGCCAGCAGTAAAGACATTACCGGGGAGCTGTTTTTT. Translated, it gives CASSKDITGELFF. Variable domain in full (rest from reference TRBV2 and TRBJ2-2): EPEVTQTPSHQVTQMGQEVILRCVPISNHLYFYWYRQILGQKVEFLVSFYNNEISEKSEIFDDQFSVERPDGSNFTLKIRSTKLEDSAMYFCASSKDITGELFFGEGSRLTVL.

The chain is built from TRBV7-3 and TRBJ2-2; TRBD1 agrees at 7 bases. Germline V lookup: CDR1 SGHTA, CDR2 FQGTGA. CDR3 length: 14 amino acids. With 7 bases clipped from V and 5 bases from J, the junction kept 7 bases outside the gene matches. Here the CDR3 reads CASTPDRRTGELFF. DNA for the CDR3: TGTGCCAGCACCCCGGACAGGAGGACCGGGGAGCTGTTTTTT.

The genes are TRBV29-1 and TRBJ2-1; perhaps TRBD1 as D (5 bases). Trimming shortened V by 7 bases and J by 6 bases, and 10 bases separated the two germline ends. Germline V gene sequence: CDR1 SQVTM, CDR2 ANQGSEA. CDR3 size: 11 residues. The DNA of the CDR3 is TGCAGCGGGGCCCAGGGCAATGAGCAGTTCTTC. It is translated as CSGAQGNEQFF.

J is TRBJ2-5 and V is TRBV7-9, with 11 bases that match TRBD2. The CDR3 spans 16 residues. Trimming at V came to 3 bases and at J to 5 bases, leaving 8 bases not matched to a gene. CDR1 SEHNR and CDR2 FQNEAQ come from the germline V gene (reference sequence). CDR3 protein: CASSFGTSGGDETQYF. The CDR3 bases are TGTGCCAGCAGCTTCGGGACTAGCGGAGGGGATGAGACCCAGTACTTC. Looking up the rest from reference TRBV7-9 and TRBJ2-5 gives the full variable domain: DTGVSQNPRHKITKRGQNVTFRCDPISEHNRLYWYRQTLGQGPEFLTYFQNEAQLEKSRLLSDRFSAERPKGSFSTLEIQRTEQGDSAMYLCASSFGTSGGDETQYFGPGTRLLVL.

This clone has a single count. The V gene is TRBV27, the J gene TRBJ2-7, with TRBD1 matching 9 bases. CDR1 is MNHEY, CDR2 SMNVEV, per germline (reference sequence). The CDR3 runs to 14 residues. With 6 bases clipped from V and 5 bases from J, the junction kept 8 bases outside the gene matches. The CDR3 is CASRRTGAGHEQYF. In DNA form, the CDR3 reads TGTGCCAGCAGGCGGACAGGGGCGGGCCACGAGCAGTACTTC.

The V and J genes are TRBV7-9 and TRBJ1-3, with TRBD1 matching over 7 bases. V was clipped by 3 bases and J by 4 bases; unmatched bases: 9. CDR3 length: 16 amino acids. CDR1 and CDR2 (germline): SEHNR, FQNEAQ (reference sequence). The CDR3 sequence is CASSFSIRTGGNTIYF. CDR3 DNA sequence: TGTGCCAGCAGCTTTTCTATCCGGACAGGAGGAAACACCATATATTTT.

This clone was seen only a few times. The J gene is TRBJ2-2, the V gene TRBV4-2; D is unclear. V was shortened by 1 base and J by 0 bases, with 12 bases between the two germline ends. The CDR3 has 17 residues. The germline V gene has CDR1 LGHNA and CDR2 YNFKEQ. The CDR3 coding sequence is TGTGCCAGCAGCCAAGCCGAGACTGCCACGAACACCGGGGAGCTGTTTTTT. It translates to CASSQAETATNTGELFF.

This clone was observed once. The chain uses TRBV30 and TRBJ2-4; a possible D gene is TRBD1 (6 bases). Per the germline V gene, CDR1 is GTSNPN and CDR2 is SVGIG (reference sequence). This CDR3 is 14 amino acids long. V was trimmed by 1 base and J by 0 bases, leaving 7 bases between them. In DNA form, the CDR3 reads TGTGCCTGGAGTGGGGGGCTAGCCAAAAACATTCAGTACTTC. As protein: CAWSGGLAKNIQYF.

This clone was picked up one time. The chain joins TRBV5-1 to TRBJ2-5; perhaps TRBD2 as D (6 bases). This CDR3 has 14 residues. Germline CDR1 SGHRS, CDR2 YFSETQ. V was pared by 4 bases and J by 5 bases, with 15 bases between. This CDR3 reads CASSGGLLTETQYF. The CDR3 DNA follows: TGCGCCAGCAGCGGGGGACTCCTAACGGAGACCCAGTACTTC.

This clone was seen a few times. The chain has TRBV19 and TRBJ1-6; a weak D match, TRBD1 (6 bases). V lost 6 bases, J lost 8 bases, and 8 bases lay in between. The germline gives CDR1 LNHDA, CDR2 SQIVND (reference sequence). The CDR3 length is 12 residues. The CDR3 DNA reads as TGTGCCAGTAGCTACAGGGATTCACCCCTCCACTTT. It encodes CASSYRDSPLHF.

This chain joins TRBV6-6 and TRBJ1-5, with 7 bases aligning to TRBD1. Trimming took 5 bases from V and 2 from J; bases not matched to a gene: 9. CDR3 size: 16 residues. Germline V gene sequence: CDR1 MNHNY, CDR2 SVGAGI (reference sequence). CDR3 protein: CASSPHRGEGNQPQHF. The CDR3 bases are TGTGCCAGCAGTCCACACAGGGGCGAAGGCAATCAGCCCCAGCATTTT.

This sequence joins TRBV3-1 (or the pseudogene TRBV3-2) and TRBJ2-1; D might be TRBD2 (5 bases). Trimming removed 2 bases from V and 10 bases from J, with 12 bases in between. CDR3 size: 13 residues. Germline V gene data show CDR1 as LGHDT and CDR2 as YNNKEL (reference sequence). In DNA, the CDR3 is TGTGCCAGCAGCCAAACCCCCCCGGGGGAGCAGTTCTTC. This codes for CASSQTPPGEQFF.

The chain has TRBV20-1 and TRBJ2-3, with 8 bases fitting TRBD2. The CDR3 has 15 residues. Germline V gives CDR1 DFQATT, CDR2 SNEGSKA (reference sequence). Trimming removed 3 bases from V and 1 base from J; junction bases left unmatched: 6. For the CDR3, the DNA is TGCAGTGCTAGTACGGGAGGGCCGGGCACAGATACGCAGTATTTT. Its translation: CSASTGGPGTDTQYF.

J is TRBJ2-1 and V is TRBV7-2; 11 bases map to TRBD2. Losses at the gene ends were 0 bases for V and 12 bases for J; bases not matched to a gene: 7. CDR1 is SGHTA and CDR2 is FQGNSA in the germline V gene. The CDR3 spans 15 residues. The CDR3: CASSLAEVAGGVQFF. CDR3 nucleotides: TGTGCCAGCAGCTTAGCCGAGGTAGCGGGGGGGGTGCAGTTCTTC.

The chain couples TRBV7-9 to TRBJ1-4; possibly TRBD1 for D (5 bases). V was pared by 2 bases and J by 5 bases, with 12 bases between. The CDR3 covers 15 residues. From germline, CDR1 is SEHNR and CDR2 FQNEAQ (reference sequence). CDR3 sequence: CASSLLRGGNEKLFF. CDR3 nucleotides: TGTGCCAGCAGCTTACTTAGGGGAGGAAATGAAAAACTGTTTTTT.

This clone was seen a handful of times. The CDR3 DNA reads as TGCAGCGTTGGGGAGAGCAATCAGCCCCAGCATTTT. Translated, it gives CSVGESNQPQHF. This rearrangement joins TRBV29-1 to TRBJ1-5, with unresolved D. The CDR3 spans 12 residues. Per germline, CDR1 SQVTM and CDR2 ANQGSEA. The V end was cut by 4 bases, the J end by 1 base, with 5 bases between.

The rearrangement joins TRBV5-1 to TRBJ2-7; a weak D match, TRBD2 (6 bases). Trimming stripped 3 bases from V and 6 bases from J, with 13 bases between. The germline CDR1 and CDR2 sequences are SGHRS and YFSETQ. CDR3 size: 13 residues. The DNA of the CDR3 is TGCGCCAGCAGCTGGGGGGTGGGGCGCGAGCAGTACTTC. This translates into CASSWGVGREQYF.

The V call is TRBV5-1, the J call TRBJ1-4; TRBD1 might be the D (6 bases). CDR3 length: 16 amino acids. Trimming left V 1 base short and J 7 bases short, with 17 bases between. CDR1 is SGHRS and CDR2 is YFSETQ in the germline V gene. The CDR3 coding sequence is TGCGCCAGCAGCTTGACAGGGAAGGTTGGTGGTGAAAAACTGTTTTTT. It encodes CASSLTGKVGGEKLFF.

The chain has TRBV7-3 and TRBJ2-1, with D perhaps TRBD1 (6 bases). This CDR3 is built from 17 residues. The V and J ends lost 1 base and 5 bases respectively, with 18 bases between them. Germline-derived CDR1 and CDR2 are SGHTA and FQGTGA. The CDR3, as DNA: TGTGCCAGCAGCTTAATGGGGGCGTGGGACAACCACAATGAGCAGTTCTTC. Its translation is CASSLMGAWDNHNEQFF.

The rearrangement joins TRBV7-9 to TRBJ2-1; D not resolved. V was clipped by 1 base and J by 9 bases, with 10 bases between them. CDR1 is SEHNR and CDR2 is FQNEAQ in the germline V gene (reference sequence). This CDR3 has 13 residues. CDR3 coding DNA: TGTGCCAGCAGCTTAGTTCCAGGCAGTGAGCAGTTCTTC. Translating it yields CASSLVPGSEQFF.

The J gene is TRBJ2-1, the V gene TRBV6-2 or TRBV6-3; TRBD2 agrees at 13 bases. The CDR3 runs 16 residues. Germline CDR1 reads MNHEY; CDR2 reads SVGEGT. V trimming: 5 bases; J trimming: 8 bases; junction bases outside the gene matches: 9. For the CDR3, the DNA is TGTGCCAGCAGTGCAGGACTAGCGGGAGAGGGGGATGAGCAGTTCTTC. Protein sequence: CASSAGLAGEGDEQFF.

This CDR3 is CASRGGTGAPPGNEQFF. CDR3 in DNA: TGTGCCAGTAGGGGGGGGACGGGAGCACCCCCCGGGAATGAGCAGTTCTTC. The chain uses TRBV19 and TRBJ2-1, with 7 bases aligning to TRBD2. Germline-derived CDR1 and CDR2 are LNHDA and SQIVND (reference sequence). Germline trimming cut 6 bases from V and 7 bases from J; bases unmatched to any gene: 18. CDR3 size: 17 residues.

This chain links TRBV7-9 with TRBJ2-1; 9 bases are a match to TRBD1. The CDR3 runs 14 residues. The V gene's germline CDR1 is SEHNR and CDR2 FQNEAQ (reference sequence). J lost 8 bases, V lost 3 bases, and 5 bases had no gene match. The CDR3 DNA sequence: TGTGCCAGCAGCTTGGGGACAGGGTTTTATGAGCAGTTCTTC. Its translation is CASSLGTGFYEQFF.

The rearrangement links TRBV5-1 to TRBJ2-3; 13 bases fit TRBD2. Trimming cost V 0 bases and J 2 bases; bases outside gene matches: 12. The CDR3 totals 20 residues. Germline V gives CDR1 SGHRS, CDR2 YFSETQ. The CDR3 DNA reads TGCGCCAGCAGCTTGGAGAGGACTAGCGGGAGTAATTCCCCCACAGATACGCAGTATTTT. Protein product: CASSLERTSGSNSPTDTQYF.

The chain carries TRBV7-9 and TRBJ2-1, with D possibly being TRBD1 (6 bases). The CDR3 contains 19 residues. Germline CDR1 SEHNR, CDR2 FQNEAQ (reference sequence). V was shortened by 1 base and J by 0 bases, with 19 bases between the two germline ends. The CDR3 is CASSLGIYQGRTSYNEQFF. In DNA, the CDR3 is TGTGCCAGCAGCTTAGGGATATACCAGGGGCGAACCTCCTACAATGAGCAGTTCTTC.

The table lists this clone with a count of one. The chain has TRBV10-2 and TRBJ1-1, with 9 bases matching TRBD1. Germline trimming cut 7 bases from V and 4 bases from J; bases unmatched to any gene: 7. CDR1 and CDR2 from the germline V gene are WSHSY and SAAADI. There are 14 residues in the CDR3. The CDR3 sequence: CASKNTGQGTEAFF. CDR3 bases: TGCGCCAGCAAAAATACGGGACAGGGCACTGAAGCTTTCTTT.

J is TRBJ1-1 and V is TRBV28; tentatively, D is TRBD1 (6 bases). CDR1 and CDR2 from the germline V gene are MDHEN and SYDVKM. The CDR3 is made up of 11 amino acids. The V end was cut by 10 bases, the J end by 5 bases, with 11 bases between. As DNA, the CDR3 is TGTGCCACCGTGAGGGGGACTGAAGCTTTCTTT. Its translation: CATVRGTEAFF.